Below are 28 T cell receptor beta chains sequenced from a single sample in a study of blood T cell repertoires in COVID-19. The table came from immunoSEQ multiplex PCR; TCRdb's copy has only in-frame clones and leaves some out. The profile shows 60,000 or so clones, around 87% of them singletons. Sequenced sample: peripheral blood. These receptors were obtained from a man in his sixties with active COVID-19.

V usage is TRBV6-5 and J usage is TRBJ2-3, with 9 bases fitting TRBD2. V shed 4 bases and J 0 bases; nucleotides not matched to a gene: 2. CDR3 length equals 15 residues. Per the germline V gene, CDR1 is MNHEY and CDR2 is SVGAGI. The CDR3 nucleotides are TGTGCCAGCAGTTTAGCGGGGGCTAGCACAGATACGCAGTATTTT. Its protein product is CASSLAGASTDTQYF.

The rearrangement joins TRBV18 to TRBJ1-2; TRBD1 aligns across 7 bases. The CDR3 sequence is 17 residues long. The germline V gene has CDR1 KGHSH and CDR2 LQKENI. V trimming: 0 bases; J trimming: 3 bases; junction bases outside the gene matches: 10. The CDR3 bases are TGTGCCAGCTCACCACCGGGGTTCGAGGGGGCGTACTATGGCTACACCTTC. Translation gives CASSPPGFEGAYYGYTF.

The V and J genes are TRBV5-6 and TRBJ2-7; TRBD1 matches at 8 bases. J was trimmed by 6 bases and V by 4 bases; bases with no gene match: 9. This CDR3 has 14 residues. Germline V gene lookup returns CDR1 SGHDT and CDR2 YYEEEE. The CDR3 reads CASSRTGIKGEQYF. CDR3 coding DNA: TGTGCCAGCAGCCGGACAGGGATCAAAGGCGAGCAGTACTTC.

This chain links TRBV29-1 with TRBJ1-2, with a possible D match to TRBD1 (6 bases). Germline V gene lookup returns CDR1 SQVTM and CDR2 ANQGSEA. V gave up 2 bases and J gave up 5 bases, with 12 bases separating them. The CDR3 has 13 amino acids. DNA of the CDR3: TGCAGCGTTGAATCAGGGGTAGGGTATGGCTACACCTTC. The encoded protein is CSVESGVGYGYTF.

The rearrangement joins TRBV7-9 to TRBJ2-7; D perhaps matches TRBD1 (5 bases). Germline V gene lookup returns CDR1 SEHNR and CDR2 FQNEAQ (reference sequence). CDR3 size: 14 residues. V lost 1 base and J lost 3, with 10 bases in between. CDR3 coding DNA: TGTGCCAGCAGCTTAGGACAGCTGCGCTACGAGCAGTACTTC. Translating gives CASSLGQLRYEQYF.

The chain links TRBV24-1 to TRBJ1-5; no clear D. Germline values: CDR1 KGHDR, CDR2 SFDVKD. The CDR3 has 14 amino acids. Trimming left V 2 bases short and J 4 bases short, with 8 bases between. As DNA, the CDR3 is TGTGCCACCAGTGATTATCGGGGAAATCAGCCCCAGCATTTT. Its translation is CATSDYRGNQPQHF.

The chain uses TRBV7-9 and TRBJ1-2, with TRBD1 matching over 10 bases. CDR3 length equals 15 residues. Trimming took 6 bases from V and 6 from J; bases not matched to a gene: 10. Germline V gives CDR1 SEHNR, CDR2 FQNEAQ (reference sequence). CDR3 amino acids: CASSYNPGQGNGYTF. The CDR3 nucleotides read TGTGCCAGCAGTTACAATCCGGGACAGGGGAATGGCTACACCTTC.

This clone appeared once. This sequence joins TRBV7-2 and TRBJ2-3, with TRBD2 matching 8 bases. J gave up 2 bases and V 2 bases, and 15 bases lay outside the gene matches. Germline CDR1 SGHTA, CDR2 FQGNSA. There are 19 residues in the CDR3. In DNA, the CDR3 is TGTGCCAGCAGCTTATCCCCCTCTGAGCGGGGGCTGTACACAGATACGCAGTATTTT. Translation: CASSLSPSERGLYTDTQYF.

The CDR3 reads CASLRGGDTEAFF. Written as DNA, the CDR3 is TGCGCCAGCCTCCGCGGGGGGGACACTGAAGCTTTCTTT. The chain couples TRBV10-2 to TRBJ1-1, with D tentatively TRBD1 (5 bases). Trimming pared 8 bases from V and 3 bases from J, leaving 13 bases between. Germline V gene sequence: CDR1 WSHSY, CDR2 SAAADI. This CDR3 is built from 13 residues.

The genes are TRBV7-9 and TRBJ2-7; 8 positions match TRBD1. This CDR3 has 14 amino acids. Germline values: CDR1 SEHNR, CDR2 FQNEAQ (reference sequence). J was trimmed by 2 bases and V by 11 bases; bases with no gene match: 11. The CDR3 bases are TGTGCCGGAGAAACCGGGACAGGTACCTACGAGCAGTACTTC. This sequence encodes CAGETGTGTYEQYF.

This chain links TRBV24-1 with TRBJ2-7; TRBD1 might be the D (5 bases). Trimming removed 5 bases from V and 3 bases from J, with 10 bases in between. Germline-derived CDR1 and CDR2 are KGHDR and SFDVKD. There are 13 residues in the CDR3. The CDR3 loop is CATSAFQGYEQYF. The CDR3 DNA is TGTGCCACCAGTGCCTTTCAGGGCTACGAGCAGTACTTC.

The chain links TRBV27 to TRBJ2-7; D remains unclear. CDR3 size: 12 residues. Trimming removed 8 bases at V and 6 bases at J, with 14 bases between. Germline V lookup: CDR1 MNHEY, CDR2 SMNVEV (reference sequence). The CDR3 DNA reads as TGTGCCAGCTCGGGTCTCTACGGCGAGCAGTACTTC. Its translation is CASSGLYGEQYF.

The J gene is TRBJ2-6, the V gene TRBV7-9; tentative D call: TRBD2 (6 bases). Trimming took 1 base from V and 4 from J, leaving 11 bases between them. Germline assignment: CDR1 SEHNR and CDR2 FQNEAQ (reference sequence). The CDR3 has 16 residues. CDR3 sequence: CASSLVGGTGANVLTF. CDR3 coding DNA: TGTGCCAGCAGCTTAGTAGGCGGGACCGGGGCCAACGTCCTGACTTTC.

This chain links TRBV4-2 with TRBJ1-3; TRBD1 is a possible D gene (5 bases). The CDR3 runs 14 residues. The V end lost 1 base, the J end lost 3 bases, and 7 bases lay between the germline ends. The germline V gene has CDR1 LGHNA and CDR2 YNFKEQ. Here the CDR3 DNA reads TGTGCCAGCAGCCAAGGACAGTTTGGAAACACCATATATTTT. It specifies CASSQGQFGNTIYF.

This chain joins TRBV21-1 and TRBJ1-2. TRBV21-1 is given as a pseudogene. The CDR3 extends over 12 amino acids. The CDR3 protein is CASSRLIYGYTF. CDR3 nucleotide sequence: TGTGCCAGCAGCAGACTAATCTATGGCTACACCTTC.

The CDR3 loop is CASSYSGTHTDTQYF. CDR3 sequence (DNA): TGTGCCAGCAGTTACTCCGGGACTCACACAGATACGCAGTATTTT. The genes are TRBV6-2 or TRBV6-3 and TRBJ2-3, with a possible D match to TRBD2 (6 bases). Germline CDR1 reads MNHEY; CDR2 reads SVGEGT. Trimming left V 0 bases short and J 2 bases short, with 9 bases between. This CDR3 has 15 amino acids.

The V and J genes are TRBV5-6 and TRBJ1-1; a weak D match, TRBD1 (5 bases). Per the germline V gene, CDR1 is SGHDT and CDR2 is YYEEEE. CDR3 size: 15 residues. The V gene lost 6 bases and the J gene lost 2 bases, with 17 bases spanning the gap. CDR3 residues: CASTGFYGGNTEAFF. For the CDR3, the DNA is TGTGCCAGCACCGGTTTCTACGGGGGAAACACTGAAGCTTTCTTT. The full variable domain, rest sourced from reference TRBV5-6 and TRBJ1-1, is DAGVTQSPTHLIKTRGQQVTLRCSPKSGHDTVSWYQQALGQGPQFIFQYYEEEERQRGNFPDRFSGHQFPNYSSELNVNALLLGDSALYLCASTGFYGGNTEAFFGQGTRLTVV.

J is TRBJ1-2 and V is TRBV5-4, with a possible D match to TRBD1 (6 bases). Germline values: CDR1 SGHNT, CDR2 YYREEE (reference sequence). The CDR3 runs 16 residues. V was shortened by 4 bases and J by 5 bases, with 21 bases between the two germline ends. CDR3 region: CASSVQGFPAGYGYTF. CDR3 sequence (DNA): TGTGCCAGCAGCGTACAGGGTTTCCCAGCTGGTTATGGCTACACCTTC.

This clone is a singleton in its sample. The V call is TRBV3-1 (or the pseudogene TRBV3-2), the J call TRBJ2-7; 7 bases line up with TRBD1. Germline CDR1 is LGHDT and CDR2 is YNNKEL (reference sequence). The CDR3 is made up of 15 amino acids. The V segment lost 3 bases and the J segment 4 bases; nucleotides outside the gene matches: 9. DNA of the CDR3: TGTGCCAGCAGCCAGAGGGGGCAGGCTATGTACGAGCAGTACTTC. This gives the protein CASSQRGQAMYEQYF.

This CDR3 reads CASSPEAGNTIYF. CDR3 bases: TGTGCCAGCAGTCCCGAGGCGGGAAACACCATATATTTT. The chain joins TRBV6-4 to TRBJ1-3; D remains unclear. Germline loops: CDR1 MRHNA, CDR2 SNTAGT. V was shortened by 5 bases and J by 4 bases, with 9 bases between the two germline ends. The CDR3 is made up of 13 amino acids.

A single count supports this clone. The chain uses TRBV19 and TRBJ2-2; TRBD2 aligns across 7 bases. This CDR3 contains 16 residues. Germline V gives CDR1 LNHDA, CDR2 SQIVND (reference sequence). V shed 0 bases and J 5 bases; nucleotides not matched to a gene: 6. The CDR3 bases are TGTGCCAGTAGTATAGAGCGGACTAGTATAACCGGGGAGCTGTTTTTT. This codes for CASSIERTSITGELFF.

The CDR3 nucleotides are TGTGCCAGCTGGGCCAGCGGGAGGTCCTACGAGCAGTACTTC. It codes for CASWASGRSYEQYF. This chain connects TRBV28 to TRBJ2-7, with 9 nucleotides matching TRBD2. CDR3 length: 14 amino acids. V shed 8 bases and J 1 base; nucleotides not matched to a gene: 6. Germline-derived CDR1 and CDR2 are MDHEN and SYDVKM.

The rearrangement uses TRBV6-2 or TRBV6-3 and TRBJ2-1, with TRBD1 matching over 7 bases. CDR1 MNHEY and CDR2 SVGEGT come from the germline V gene. Trimming cost V 5 bases and J 3 bases; bases outside gene matches: 7. CDR3 length equals 15 residues. DNA for the CDR3: TGTGCCAGCAGTACCAGGACAGGTAGCTACAATGAGCAGTTCTTC. This encodes CASSTRTGSYNEQFF.

V gene TRBV15 combines with J gene TRBJ2-5; the D gene is possibly TRBD2 (6 bases). Trimming cost V 5 bases and J 0 bases, with 10 bases left between them. CDR3 length: 14 residues. In germline, CDR1 is LNHNV, CDR2 YYDKDF (reference sequence). The CDR3 reads CATSHRDYQETQYF. In DNA, the CDR3 is TGTGCCACCAGCCACCGGGACTACCAAGAGACCCAGTACTTC.

This clone has just a few counts. CDR3 in DNA: TGTGCCAGCAGTACAGGGTACAATCAGCCCCAGCATTTT. Amino acids: CASSTGYNQPQHF. J is TRBJ1-5 and V is TRBV12-3 or TRBV12-4; maybe TRBD1 (6 bases). The CDR3 is 13 residues long. Between the trimmed V and J ends, which lost 5 bases and 3 bases, there was a span of 8 bases.

This chain connects TRBV7-9 to TRBJ2-1; D may be TRBD1 (6 bases). The CDR3 loop spans 14 amino acids. Looked up from germline, CDR1 is SEHNR and CDR2 is FQNEAQ (reference sequence). The V end lost 5 bases, the J end lost 8 bases, and 16 bases lay between the germline ends. The CDR3 is CASSPHRVPDEQFF. The DNA for the CDR3 is TGTGCCAGCAGCCCACACAGGGTACCGGATGAGCAGTTCTTC.

The J gene is TRBJ2-2, the V gene TRBV11-3; D remains unclear. Germline V gives CDR1 SGHNT, CDR2 YENEEA. Trimming removed 5 bases at V and 7 bases at J, with 14 bases between. The CDR3 has 14 residues. The CDR3 here is CASSAGYSVGELFF. The CDR3, as DNA: TGTGCCAGCAGCGCCGGGTACTCAGTCGGGGAGCTGTTTTTT.

The rearrangement links TRBV28 to TRBJ1-3, with D possibly matching TRBD1 (5 bases). Looked up from germline, CDR1 is MDHEN and CDR2 is SYDVKM. Trimming left V 6 bases short and J 2 bases short, with 23 bases between. CDR3 length: 18 residues. CDR3 sequence (DNA): TGTGCCAGCAGCCAGCTCCTGGGGGGTGGAGACCCTGGAAACACCATATATTTT. Translated: CASSQLLGGGDPGNTIYF.